The rows below give T cell receptor beta chains drawn from one sample of a study of blood T cell repertoires in COVID-19. Libraries were prepared by immunoSEQ multiplex PCR; TCRdb keeps only in-frame clonotypes and omits some of them. Among around 200,000 clones listed, about 90% were seen once. Sequencing was performed on PBMCs or T cells enriched from blood (not recorded which). The receptors were sampled from a man aged 25-40 years who had recovered from COVID-19. The CDR3 runs from the conserved cysteine through the conserved F or W. The D gene is left open where the match is weak. The size of a clone is reported for some rows only, either as once, few or many, or as a class for expanded clones.

j_call | d_call | v_call | clone_size | cdr3_aa | cdr3_nt
TRBJ2-3 | TRBD2 | TRBV6-4 | - | CASSEGLDTDTQYF | TGTGCCAGCAGTGAAGGACTAGACACAGATACGCAGTATTTT
TRBJ1-2 | - | TRBV29-1 | - | CSVESRGPYGYTF | TGCAGCGTTGAGTCCAGGGGTCCCTATGGCTACACCTTC
TRBJ2-3 | TRBD2 | TRBV18 | - | CASGTTQEDTQYF | TGTGCCAGCGGGACTACCCAGGAAGATACGCAGTATTTT
TRBJ2-3 | - | TRBV11-3 | - | CASSLGGHDTQYF | TGTGCCAGCAGCTTAGGGGGCCATGATACGCAGTATTTT
TRBJ2-3 | TRBD1 | TRBV5-4 | - | CASSLQGATDTQYF | TGTGCCAGCAGCTTGCAGGGGGCGACAGATACGCAGTATTTT
TRBJ2-3 | - | TRBV30 | - | CAWSLTSVDTQYF | TGTGCCTGGAGTCTGACTAGTGTGGATACGCAGTATTTT
TRBJ2-7 | TRBD1 | TRBV29-1 | - | CSVGLQGSPYEQYF | TGCAGCGTTGGGCTACAGGGGAGCCCCTACGAGCAGTACTTC
TRBJ2-3 | TRBD2 | TRBV9 | - | CASSVELAASTDTQYF | TGTGCCAGCAGCGTAGAGCTAGCGGCTAGCACAGATACGCAGTATTTT
TRBJ2-5 | - | TRBV14 | - | CASSQPGEYQETQYF | TGTGCCAGCAGCCAACCCGGGGAGTACCAAGAGACCCAGTACTTC
TRBJ1-2 | - | TRBV21-1 | - | CARPRGYTF | TGTGCCAGACCTAGGGGCTACACCTTC
TRBJ1-2 | - | TRBV7-9 | few | CASSLSGGAGYGYTF | TGTGCCAGCAGCTTATCTGGGGGCGCAGGGTATGGCTACACCTTC
TRBJ2-1 | - | TRBV3-1/TRBV3-2 | - | CASSQGANEQFF | TGTGCCAGCAGCCAGGGGGCCAATGAGCAGTTCTTC
TRBJ1-6 | TRBD1 | TRBV27 | - | CASSDRVTPLHF | TGTGCCAGCAGCGACAGGGTGACACCCCTCCACTTT
TRBJ2-7 | TRBD2 | TRBV7-2 | - | CASTKDFSGGYEQYF | TGTGCCAGCACCAAAGACTTTAGCGGGGGATACGAGCAGTACTTC
TRBJ2-1 | - | TRBV6-5 | - | CASSYSMNSADNEQFF | TGTGCCAGCAGTTACTCGATGAATAGCGCCGACAATGAGCAGTTCTTC
TRBJ1-2 | TRBD1 | TRBV6-6 | - | CASRRQGPFRGYTF | TGTGCCAGCAGACGACAGGGCCCCTTCCGTGGCTACACCTTC
TRBJ2-2 | - | TRBV7-2 | - | CATQEGVTGELFF | TGTGCCACTCAGGAAGGGGTTACCGGGGAGCTGTTTTTT
TRBJ1-2 | TRBD1 | TRBV4-3 | once | CASSPGQGENGYTF | TGCGCCAGCAGCCCTGGGCAGGGGGAGAATGGCTACACCTTC
TRBJ2-7 | - | TRBV29-1 | - | CSVDSSTGYEQYF | TGCAGCGTTGACTCGTCGACTGGGTACGAGCAGTACTTC
TRBJ2-7 | - | TRBV10-3 | - | CAISESRPGAYEQYF | TGTGCCATCAGTGAGTCGAGGCCAGGGGCTTACGAGCAGTACTTC
TRBJ1-1 | TRBD1 | TRBV28 | - | CASRKRGQAQVEAFF | TGTGCCAGCAGGAAGAGAGGACAGGCACAAGTTGAAGCTTTCTTT
TRBJ2-7 | - | TRBV10-2 | - | CASSEGSYEQYF | TGCGCCAGCAGTGAGGGCAGCTACGAGCAGTACTTC
TRBJ1-1 | - | TRBV27 | - | CASSLSFTALNTEAFF | TGTGCCAGCAGTTTAAGTTTTACAGCCCTGAACACTGAAGCTTTCTTT
TRBJ1-1 | TRBD1 | TRBV6-1 | - | CASSDKGAVGAFF | TGTGCCAGCAGTGATAAGGGGGCAGTGGGAGCTTTCTTT
TRBJ1-6 | TRBD1 | TRBV19 | - | CASSIGGTGATNSPLHF | TGTGCCAGTAGTATAGGGGGCACAGGGGCAACTAATTCACCCCTCCACTTT
TRBJ2-7 | - | TRBV3-1/TRBV3-2 | - | CASSQEASLKQYF | TGTGCCAGCAGCCAAGAAGCGTCGCTTAAGCAGTACTTC
TRBJ2-3 | - | TRBV24-1 | - | CATSDADRRAGLGDTQYF | TGTGCCACCAGTGACGCTGACAGGCGAGCCGGTTTAGGGGATACGCAGTATTTT
TRBJ2-4 | TRBD1 | TRBV27 | - | CASSSRQGATDIQYF | TGTGCCAGCAGTTCCCGACAGGGGGCCACGGACATTCAGTACTTC
TRBJ2-1 | - | TRBV19 | - | CASSILGHNEQFF | TGTGCCAGTAGTATTCTGGGGCACAATGAGCAGTTCTTC
TRBJ2-7 | - | TRBV14 | - | CASSQLAGPYEQYF | TGTGCCAGCAGCCAACTGGCAGGGCCCTACGAGCAGTACTTC
TRBJ2-3 | TRBD1 | TRBV11-2 | - | CASSSHLGGPDTQYF | TGTGCCAGCAGCTCCCACCTAGGGGGCCCAGATACGCAGTATTTT
TRBJ1-1 | TRBD1 | TRBV2 | - | CASSGGQTNTEAFF | TGTGCCAGCAGTGGGGGACAGACGAACACTGAAGCTTTCTTT
TRBJ2-7 | TRBD2 | TRBV7-2 | - | CASSSNPTGTSVEWEQYF | TGTGCCAGCAGCTCGAATCCGACCGGGACTAGCGTAGAGTGGGAGCAGTACTTC
TRBJ2-1 | TRBD2 | TRBV5-1 | - | CASTREREGNEQFF | TGCGCCAGCACGCGTGAGCGGGAGGGCAATGAGCAGTTCTTC
TRBJ2-1 | - | TRBV13 | - | CASSLKWGAYNEQFF | TGTGCCAGCAGCTTAAAGTGGGGGGCCTACAATGAGCAGTTCTTC
TRBJ1-1 | TRBD1 | TRBV7-2 | - | CASSLAAGQGLNTEAFF | TGTGCCAGCAGCTTAGCCGCGGGACAGGGGTTGAACACTGAAGCTTTCTTT
TRBJ2-5 | - | TRBV6-5 | - | CASTTTGVETQYF | TGTGCCAGCACCACTACGGGGGTAGAGACCCAGTACTTC